The present T cell receptor beta chain was sequenced within a study of blood T cells in healthy people across ages. Study-level points and caveats: Using unsorted PBMCs precluded a conclusive naive versus antigen-experienced comparison.

There are many counts of this clonotype. Its antigen is currently unknown. Roughly 9.2 milliliters was the volume of peripheral blood drawn from each donor. Alongside a J-beta primer mix, a sample-barcoded 5' primer served in a second PCR lasting about 7 to 12 cycles. TCRdb re-derived calls from the 5' RACE reads in MiXCR, one entry per CDR3 protein. This table has 700,000 to 1,000,000 distinct CDR3 sequences, under 45% appearing once. This CDR3 contains 14 residues. The germline V gene encodes CDR1 MNHEY and CDR2 SMNVEV (reference sequence). The V segment lost 2 bases and the J segment 3 bases; nucleotides outside the gene matches: 3.

The source of this sequence is a man aged 55 to 70 in good health. V gene TRBV27 combines with J gene TRBJ1-1, with 7 bases that match TRBD1. Sequenced material: blood. CDR3 coding DNA: TGTGCCAGCAGTTTAGGGGGACAGTACACTGAAGCTTTCTTT. Amino acids: CASSLGGQYTEAFF.